The clone carrying this TCR beta chain was observed a handful of times. Its antigen is unknown. This entry belongs to a study of beta chain features in type 1 diabetes. This CDR3 is 14 amino acids long. Germline V gene sequence: CDR1 LNHDA, CDR2 SQIVND (reference sequence). Deletions cut 6 bases from V and 4 bases from J, with 15 bases between. What was sequenced were expressed TCRB transcripts, since all of the isolated RNA had been reverse transcribed. Some 3.3 million reads per sample on average were obtained from naive, central memory and regulatory T cell samples. The method was immunoSEQ multiplex PCR; TCRdb's version includes in-frame clones alone and lacks a portion of them. This table has around 280,000 clones, about 7.8% appearing once. Study outcomes and limitations: Patients and controls would share equally any PCR tilt toward shorter templates.

The sequenced sample consisted of central memory CD4+ T cells from blood. The source is a woman aged 18-29 years in good health. This chain joins TRBV19 and TRBJ1-1; D call uncertain. CDR3 DNA: TGTGCCAGTAGCAAATCACGGACGGTCACTGAAGCTTTCTTT. Translating it yields CASSKSRTVTEAFF.